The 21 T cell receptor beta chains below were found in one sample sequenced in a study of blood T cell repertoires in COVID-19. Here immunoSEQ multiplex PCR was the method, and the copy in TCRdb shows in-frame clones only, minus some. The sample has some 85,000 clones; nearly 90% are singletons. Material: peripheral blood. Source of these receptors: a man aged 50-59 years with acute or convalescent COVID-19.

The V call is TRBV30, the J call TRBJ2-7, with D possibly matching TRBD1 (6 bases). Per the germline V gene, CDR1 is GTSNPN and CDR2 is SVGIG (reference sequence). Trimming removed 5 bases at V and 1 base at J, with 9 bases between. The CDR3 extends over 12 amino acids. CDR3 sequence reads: CAWERGSYEQYF. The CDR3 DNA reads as TGTGCCTGGGAGAGGGGGTCCTACGAGCAGTACTTC.

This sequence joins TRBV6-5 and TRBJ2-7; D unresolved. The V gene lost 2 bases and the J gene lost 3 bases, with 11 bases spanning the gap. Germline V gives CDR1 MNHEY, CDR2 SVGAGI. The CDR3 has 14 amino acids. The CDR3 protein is CASSYQPYVYEQYF. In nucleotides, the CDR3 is TGTGCCAGCAGTTACCAACCCTACGTCTACGAGCAGTACTTC.

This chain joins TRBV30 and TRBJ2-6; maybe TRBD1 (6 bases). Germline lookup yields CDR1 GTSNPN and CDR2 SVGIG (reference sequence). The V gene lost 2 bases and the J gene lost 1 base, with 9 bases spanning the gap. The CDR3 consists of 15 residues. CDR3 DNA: TGTGCCTGGAGTTTGGGACAATCTGGGGCCAACGTCCTGACTTTC. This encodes CAWSLGQSGANVLTF.

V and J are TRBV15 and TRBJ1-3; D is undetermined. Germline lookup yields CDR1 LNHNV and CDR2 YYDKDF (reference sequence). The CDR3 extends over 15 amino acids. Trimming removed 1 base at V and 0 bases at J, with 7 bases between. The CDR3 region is CATSRVRDSGNTIYF. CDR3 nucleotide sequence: TGTGCCACCAGCAGAGTTCGCGACTCTGGAAACACCATATATTTT.

CDR3 protein: CASSKIQGAKGYEQYF. In DNA form, the CDR3 reads TGTGCCAGTAGTAAAATACAGGGGGCCAAGGGCTACGAGCAGTACTTC. V gene TRBV19 combines with J gene TRBJ2-7, with TRBD1 matching over 9 bases. This CDR3 is built from 16 residues. Trimming cost V 4 bases and J 3 bases; bases outside gene matches: 10. Germline V gives CDR1 LNHDA, CDR2 SQIVND (reference sequence).

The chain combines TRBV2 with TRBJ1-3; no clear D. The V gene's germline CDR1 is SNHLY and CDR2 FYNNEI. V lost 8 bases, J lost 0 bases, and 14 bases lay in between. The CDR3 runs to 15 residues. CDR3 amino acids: CASYIPADSGNTIYF. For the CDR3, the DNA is TGTGCCAGCTATATACCAGCGGACTCTGGAAACACCATATATTTT.

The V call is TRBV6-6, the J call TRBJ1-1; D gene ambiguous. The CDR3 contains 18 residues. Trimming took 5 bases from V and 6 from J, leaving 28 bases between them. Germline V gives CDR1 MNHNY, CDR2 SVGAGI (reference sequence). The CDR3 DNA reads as TGTGCCAGCAGTCGGAATCTCCACCTGGGTGGCGGCCCCTCTGAAGCTTTCTTT. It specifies CASSRNLHLGGGPSEAFF.

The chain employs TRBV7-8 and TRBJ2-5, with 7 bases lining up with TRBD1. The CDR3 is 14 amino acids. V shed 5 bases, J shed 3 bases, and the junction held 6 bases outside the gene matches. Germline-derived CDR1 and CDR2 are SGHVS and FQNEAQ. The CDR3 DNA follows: TGTGCCAGCAGCATAGGGACAGTCAAAGAGACCCAGTACTTC. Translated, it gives CASSIGTVKETQYF. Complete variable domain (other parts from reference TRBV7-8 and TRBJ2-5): GAGVSQSPRYKVAKRGQDVALRCDPISGHVSLFWYQQALGQGPEFLTYFQNEAQLDKSGLPSDRFFAERPEGSVSTLKIQRTQQEDSAVYLCASSIGTVKETQYFGPGTRLLVL.

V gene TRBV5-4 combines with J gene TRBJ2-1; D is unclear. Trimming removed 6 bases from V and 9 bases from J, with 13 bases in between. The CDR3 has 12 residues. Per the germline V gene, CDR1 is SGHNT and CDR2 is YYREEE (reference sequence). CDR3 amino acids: CASTPHPGEQFF. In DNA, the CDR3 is TGTGCCAGCACCCCCCACCCAGGTGAGCAGTTCTTC.

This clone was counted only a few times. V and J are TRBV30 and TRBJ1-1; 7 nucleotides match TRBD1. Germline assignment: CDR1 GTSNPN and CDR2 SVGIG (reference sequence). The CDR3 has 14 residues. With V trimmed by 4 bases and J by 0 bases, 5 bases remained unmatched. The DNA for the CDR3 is TGTGCCTGGAAGTGGACAGGCATGAACACTGAAGCTTTCTTT. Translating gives CAWKWTGMNTEAFF. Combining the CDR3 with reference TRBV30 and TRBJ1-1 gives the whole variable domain SQTIHQWPATLVQPVGSPLSLECTVEGTSNPNLYWYRQAAGRGLQLLFYSVGIGQISSEVPQNLSASRPQDRQFILSSKKLLLSDSGFYLCAWKWTGMNTEAFFGQGTRLTVV.

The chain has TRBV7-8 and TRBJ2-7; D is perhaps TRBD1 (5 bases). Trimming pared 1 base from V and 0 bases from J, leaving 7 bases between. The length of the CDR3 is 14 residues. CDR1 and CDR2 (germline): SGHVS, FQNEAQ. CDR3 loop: CASSLGRVSYEQYF. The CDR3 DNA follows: TGTGCCAGCAGCTTAGGCAGGGTCTCCTACGAGCAGTACTTC.

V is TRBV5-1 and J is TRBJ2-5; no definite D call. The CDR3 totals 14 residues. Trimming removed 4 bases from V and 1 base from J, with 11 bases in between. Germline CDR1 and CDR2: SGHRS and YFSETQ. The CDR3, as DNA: TGCGCCAGCAGCCGCTCCGGGTCCCAAGAGACCCAGTACTTC. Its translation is CASSRSGSQETQYF.

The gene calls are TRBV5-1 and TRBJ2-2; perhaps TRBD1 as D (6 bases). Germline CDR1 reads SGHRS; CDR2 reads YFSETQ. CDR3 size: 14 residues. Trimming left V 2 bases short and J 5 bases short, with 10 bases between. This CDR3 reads CASSFAQGTGELFF. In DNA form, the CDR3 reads TGCGCCAGCAGCTTCGCACAGGGAACCGGGGAGCTGTTTTTT.

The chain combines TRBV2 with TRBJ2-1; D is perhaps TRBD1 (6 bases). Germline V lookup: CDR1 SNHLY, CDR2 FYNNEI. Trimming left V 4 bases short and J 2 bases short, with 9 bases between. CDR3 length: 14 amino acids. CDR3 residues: CASSAGTTYNEQFF. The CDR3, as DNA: TGTGCCAGCAGTGCCGGGACAACCTACAATGAGCAGTTCTTC.

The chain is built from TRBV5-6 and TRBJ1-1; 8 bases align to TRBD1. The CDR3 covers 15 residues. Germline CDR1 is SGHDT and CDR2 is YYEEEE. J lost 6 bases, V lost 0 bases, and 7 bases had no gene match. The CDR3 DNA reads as TGTGCCAGCAGCTTGGCCAGGCAGGGGGCCGCTGAAGCTTTCTTT. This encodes CASSLARQGAAEAFF.

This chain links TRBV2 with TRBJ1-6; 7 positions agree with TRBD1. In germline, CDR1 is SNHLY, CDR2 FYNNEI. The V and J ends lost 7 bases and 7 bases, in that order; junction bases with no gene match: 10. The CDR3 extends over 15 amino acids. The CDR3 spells CASKVGQTNNSPLHF. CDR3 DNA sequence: TGTGCCAGCAAGGTGGGACAGACAAACAATTCACCCCTCCACTTT.

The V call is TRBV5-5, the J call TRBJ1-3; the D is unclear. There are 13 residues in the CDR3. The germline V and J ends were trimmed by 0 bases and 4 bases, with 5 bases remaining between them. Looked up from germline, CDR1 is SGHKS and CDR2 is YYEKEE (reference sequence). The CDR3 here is CASSLASGNTIYF. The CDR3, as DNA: TGTGCCAGCAGCTTGGCTAGCGGAAACACCATATATTTT.

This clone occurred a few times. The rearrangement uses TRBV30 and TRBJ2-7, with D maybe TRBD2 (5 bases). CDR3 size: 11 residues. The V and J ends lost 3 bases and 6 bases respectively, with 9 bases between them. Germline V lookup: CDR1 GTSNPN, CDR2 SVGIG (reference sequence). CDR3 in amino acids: CAWRFRGEQYV. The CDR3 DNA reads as TGTGCCTGGAGGTTTCGGGGCGAGCAGTACGTC.

CDR3 sequence reads: CASSPGQGASTDTQYF. The CDR3 nucleotides are TGTGCCAGTAGTCCTGGACAGGGGGCTAGCACAGATACGCAGTATTTT. The genes are TRBV19 and TRBJ2-3, with 11 nucleotides matching TRBD1. Looked up from germline, CDR1 is LNHDA and CDR2 is SQIVND (reference sequence). The CDR3 sequence is 16 residues long. Losses at the gene ends were 5 bases for V and 0 bases for J; bases not matched to a gene: 4.

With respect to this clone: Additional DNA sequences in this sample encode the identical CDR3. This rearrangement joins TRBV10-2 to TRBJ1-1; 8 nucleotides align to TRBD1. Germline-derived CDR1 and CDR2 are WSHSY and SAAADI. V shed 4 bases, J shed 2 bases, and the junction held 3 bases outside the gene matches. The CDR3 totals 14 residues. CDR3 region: CASSADRGNTEAFF. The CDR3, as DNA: TGCGCCAGCAGTGCCGACAGGGGAAACACTGAAGCTTTCTTT.

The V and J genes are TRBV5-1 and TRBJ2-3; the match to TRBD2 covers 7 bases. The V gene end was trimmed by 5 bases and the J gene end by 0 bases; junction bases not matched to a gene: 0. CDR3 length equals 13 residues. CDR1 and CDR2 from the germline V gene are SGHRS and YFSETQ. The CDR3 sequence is CASRGGSTDTQYF. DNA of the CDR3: TGCGCCAGCAGGGGGGGGAGCACAGATACGCAGTATTTT. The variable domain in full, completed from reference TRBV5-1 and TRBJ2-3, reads KAGVTQTPRYLIKTRGQQVTLSCSPISGHRSVSWYQQTPGQGLQFLFEYFSETQRNKGNFPGRFSGRQFSNSRSEMNVSTLELGDSALYLCASRGGSTDTQYFGPGTRLTVL.